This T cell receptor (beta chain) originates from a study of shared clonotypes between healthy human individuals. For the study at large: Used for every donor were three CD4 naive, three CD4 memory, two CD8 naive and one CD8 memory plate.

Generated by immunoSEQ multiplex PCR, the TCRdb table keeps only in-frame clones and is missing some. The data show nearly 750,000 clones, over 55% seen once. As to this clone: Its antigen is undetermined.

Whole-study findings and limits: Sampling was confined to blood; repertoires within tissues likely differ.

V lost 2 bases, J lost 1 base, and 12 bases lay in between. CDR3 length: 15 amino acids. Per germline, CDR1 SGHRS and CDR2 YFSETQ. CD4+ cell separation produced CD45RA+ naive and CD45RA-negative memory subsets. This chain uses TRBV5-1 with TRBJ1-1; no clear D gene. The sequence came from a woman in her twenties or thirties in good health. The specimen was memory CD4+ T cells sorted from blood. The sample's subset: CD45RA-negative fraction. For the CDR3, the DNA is TGCGCCAGCAGCTTTCCAACGTTTCCGAACACTGAAGCTTTCTTT. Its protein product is CASSFPTFPNTEAFF.